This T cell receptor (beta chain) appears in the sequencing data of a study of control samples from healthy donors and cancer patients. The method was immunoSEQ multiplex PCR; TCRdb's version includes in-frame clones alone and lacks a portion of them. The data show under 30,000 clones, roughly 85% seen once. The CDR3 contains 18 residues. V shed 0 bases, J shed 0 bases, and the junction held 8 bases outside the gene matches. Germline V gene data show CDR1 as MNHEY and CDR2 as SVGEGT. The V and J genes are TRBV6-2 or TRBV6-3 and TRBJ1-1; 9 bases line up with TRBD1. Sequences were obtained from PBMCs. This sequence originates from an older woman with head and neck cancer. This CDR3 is CASSYSPRWDRVNTEAFF. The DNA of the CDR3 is TGTGCCAGCAGTTACTCGCCCCGTTGGGACAGGGTGAACACTGAAGCTTTCTTT.